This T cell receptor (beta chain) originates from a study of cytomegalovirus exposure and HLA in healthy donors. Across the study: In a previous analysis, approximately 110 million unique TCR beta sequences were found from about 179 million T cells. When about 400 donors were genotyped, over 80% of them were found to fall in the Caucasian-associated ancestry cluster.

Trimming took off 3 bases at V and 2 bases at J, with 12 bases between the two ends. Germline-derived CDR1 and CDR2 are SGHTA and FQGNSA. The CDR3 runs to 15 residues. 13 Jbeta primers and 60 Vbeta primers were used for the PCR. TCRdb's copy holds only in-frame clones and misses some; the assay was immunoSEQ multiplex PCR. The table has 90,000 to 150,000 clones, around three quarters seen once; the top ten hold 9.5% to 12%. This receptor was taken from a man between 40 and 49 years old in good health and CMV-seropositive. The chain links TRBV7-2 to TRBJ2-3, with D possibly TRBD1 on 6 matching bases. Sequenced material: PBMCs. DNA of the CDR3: TGTGCCAGCAGCTTGGACAGTAGCTCCACAGATACGCAGTATTTT. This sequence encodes CASSLDSSSTDTQYF.